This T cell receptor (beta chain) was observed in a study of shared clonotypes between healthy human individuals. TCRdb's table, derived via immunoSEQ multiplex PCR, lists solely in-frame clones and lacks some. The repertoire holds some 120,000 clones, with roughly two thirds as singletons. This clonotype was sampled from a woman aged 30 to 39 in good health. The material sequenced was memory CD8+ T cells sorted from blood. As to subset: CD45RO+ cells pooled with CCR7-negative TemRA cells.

For the CDR3, the DNA is TGTGCCAGCAGTGACAGCAGCGAGACCCAGTACTTC. Translating it yields CASSDSSETQYF. The V call is TRBV6-1, the J call TRBJ2-5; D gene unclear. The V and J ends lost 3 bases and 5 bases respectively, with 7 bases between them. Germline CDR1 MNHNS, CDR2 SASEGT. CDR3 size: 12 residues.